The TCR beta chain described here comes from a study of blood T cells in healthy people across ages. Per individual sample, total RNA of at least 5.5 micrograms was extracted. About this clonotype itself: Its specificity is unknown.

Study-wide results and caveats: Compared with aged donors, long-lived donors showed fewer expanded clones, suggesting selection.

PCR was performed a second time for about 7 to 11 cycles using a sample-barcoded 5' primer and a J-beta primer mix. Every molecule of cDNA carried a tag from a template-switch adaptor with 12 random nucleotides. TCRdb recomputed calls from the 5' RACE reads with MiXCR, one row per CDR3 protein. This table holds approximately 690,000 distinct CDR3 sequences, roughly 41% found once. CDR1 and CDR2 (germline): MGHDK, SYGVNS. This CDR3 spans 14 amino acids. Trimming took 4 bases from V and 3 from J; bases not matched to a gene: 3. This chain joins TRBV25-1 and TRBJ1-2; 9 bases agree with TRBD1. Input material: blood. This TCR derives from a man aged 80 or over in good health. Here the CDR3 DNA reads TGTGCCAGCAGTGCCCGACAGGGGGACTATGGCTACACCTTC. Protein product: CASSARQGDYGYTF.